A selection of T cell receptor beta chains follows, all from one sample in a study of cytomegalovirus exposure and HLA in healthy donors. TCRdb's copy holds only in-frame clones and misses some; the assay was immunoSEQ multiplex PCR. The table includes some 160,000 clones, approximately 79% detected once. The sequencing input was PBMCs. All receptors derive from a woman aged 35 to 49 in good health and CMV-seronegative. The CDR3 runs from the conserved cysteine through the conserved F or W. D genes are given only for firm matches. A clone size is listed for some rows: how often the clone was seen (once, few, many), or a class if it is expanded.

TRBV9	-	TRBJ2-3	-	CASSVGGHPSDTQYF	TGTGCCAGCAGCGTAGGCGGACACCCCTCGGATACGCAGTATTTT
TRBV5-3	-	TRBJ2-1	-	CARSFEDRKQFF	TGTGCCAGAAGCTTCGAGGACAGAAAGCAGTTCTTC
TRBV5-1	-	TRBJ2-2	-	CASSLAGTGELFF	TGCGCCAGCAGCTTGGCAGGCACCGGGGAGCTGTTTTTT
TRBV4-2	-	TRBJ2-1	-	CASSQDGAASRYNEQFF	TGTGCCAGCAGCCAAGATGGGGCGGCCAGCCGCTACAATGAGCAGTTCTTC
TRBV29-1	TRBD1	TRBJ2-7	once	CSVRDSSYEQYF	TGCAGCGTTAGGGACAGCTCCTACGAGCAGTACTTC
TRBV14	-	TRBJ2-3	-	CASTLTGSTDTQYF	TGTGCCAGCACCCTTACGGGGAGCACAGATACGCAGTATTTT
TRBV29-1	TRBD1	TRBJ1-1	-	CSVSHRGAAEAFF	TGCAGCGTTAGCCACAGGGGGGCGGCTGAAGCTTTCTTT
TRBV27	-	TRBJ2-7	-	CASMSRVKLSEDDEQYF	TGTGCCAGCATGTCCCGCGTTAAGCTGTCGGAGGACGACGAGCAGTACTTC
TRBV25-1	TRBD1	TRBJ2-1	once	CASSELQGARNEQFF	TGTGCCAGCAGTGAATTGCAGGGGGCGCGTAATGAGCAGTTCTTC
TRBV19	TRBD1	TRBJ2-1	-	CASSFRQGDSYNEQFF	TGTGCCAGTAGTTTTCGACAGGGTGATAGCTACAATGAGCAGTTCTTC
TRBV29-1	TRBD2	TRBJ2-1	few	CSATAGTSGRYSEQFF	TGCAGCGCTACCGCCGGGACTAGCGGGAGGTATAGTGAGCAGTTCTTC
TRBV18	TRBD2	TRBJ2-1	-	CASSPTSGSYNEQFF	TGTGCCAGCTCACCGACTAGCGGGAGCTACAATGAGCAGTTCTTC
TRBV5-1	TRBD1	TRBJ2-1	once	CASSQPTGGSLESYNEQFF	TGCGCCAGCAGCCAACCGACAGGGGGAAGTTTAGAATCCTACAATGAGCAGTTCTTC
TRBV28	-	TRBJ2-7	-	CASEGVYEQYF	TGTGCCAGCGAAGGGGTCTACGAGCAGTACTTC
TRBV25-1	-	TRBJ1-1	-	CASSHGTREAFF	TGTGCCAGCAGCCACGGGACTCGCGAAGCTTTCTTT
TRBV7-2	TRBD2	TRBJ2-1	-	CASSLSETSGGYNEQFF	TGTGCCAGCAGCTTATCGGAGACTAGCGGGGGTTACAATGAGCAGTTCTTC
TRBV7-9	-	TRBJ2-7	-	CASSQTGNRYEQYF	TGTGCCAGCAGCCAGACAGGTAACAGGTACGAGCAGTACTTC
TRBV4-2	-	TRBJ2-7	-	CASSLNGHPGRDEQYF	TGTGCCAGCAGCCTGAACGGACACCCCGGAAGAGACGAGCAGTACTTC
TRBV19	TRBD1	TRBJ2-5	-	CASSPGQGGETQYF	TGTGCCAGTAGTCCCGGACAGGGAGGAGAGACCCAGTACTTC
TRBV5-8	-	TRBJ2-4	once	CASSPTGNKNIQYF	TGTGCCAGCAGCCCCACGGGAAACAAAAACATTCAGTACTTC
TRBV4-1	TRBD1	TRBJ2-5	-	CASSVGTEVRETQYF	TGCGCCAGCAGTGTCGGGACAGAGGTTAGAGAGACCCAGTACTTC
TRBV6-6	TRBD1	TRBJ2-5	-	CASRRGTGGIETQYF	TGTGCCAGCAGGCGTGGGACAGGGGGCATCGAGACCCAGTACTTC
TRBV11-3	-	TRBJ1-6	-	CASSLEVGGTLHF	TGTGCCAGCAGCTTAGAGGTGGGGGGGACCCTCCACTTT
TRBV13	TRBD2	TRBJ2-4	-	CASSLVSGIAKNIQYF	TGTGCCAGCAGCTTAGTTAGCGGGATAGCCAAAAACATTCAGTACTTC
TRBV5-1	TRBD1	TRBJ1-1	-	CASSLVGQMNTEAFF	TGCGCCAGCAGCTTGGTGGGACAGATGAACACTGAAGCTTTCTTT
TRBV27	-	TRBJ2-7	-	CASSSGGRAPYEQYF	TGTGCCAGCAGTTCCGGGGGGCGGGCCCCCTACGAGCAGTACTTC
TRBV14	-	TRBJ2-3	-	CASSQALRGTDTQYF	TGTGCCAGCAGCCAAGCTCTGCGAGGCACAGATACGCAGTATTTT
TRBV5-1	TRBD1	TRBJ2-2	once	CASSLETGANTGELFF	TGCGCCAGCAGCTTGGAAACAGGGGCGAACACCGGGGAGCTGTTTTTT
TRBV6-1	-	TRBJ1-6	-	CASSELFNSPLHF	TGTGCCAGCAGTGAACTGTTTAATTCACCCCTCCACTTT
TRBV12-5	-	TRBJ1-4	-	CASGSGGIVEKLFF	TGTGCTAGTGGTTCGGGGGGAATAGTTGAAAAACTGTTTTTT
TRBV5-1	-	TRBJ2-1	-	CASSFSDEQFF	TGCGCCAGCAGCTTTTCGGATGAGCAGTTCTTC
TRBV28	-	TRBJ2-7	-	CASTGRGRQYF	TGTGCCAGCACCGGCCGGGGGAGGCAGTACTTC
TRBV29-1	TRBD1	TRBJ1-2	-	CSVSGQANYGYTF	TGCAGCGTTTCGGGACAGGCTAACTATGGCTACACCTTC
TRBV28	TRBD1	TRBJ2-7	-	CASSFYLGTGEAFF	TGTGCCAGCAGTTTCTACCTCGGGACAGGGGAAGCCTTCTTC
TRBV5-1	-	TRBJ2-7	-	CASSLVSGSTYEQYF	TGCGCCAGCAGCTTGGTTAGCGGTAGCACCTACGAGCAGTACTTC
TRBV5-8	TRBD1	TRBJ2-1	-	CASSLAGPGTGQFF	TGTGCCAGCAGCTTGGCCGGTCCCGGGACAGGCCAGTTCTTC
TRBV11-2	-	TRBJ1-1	-	CASSLAPITGTNTEAFF	TGTGCCAGCAGCTTAGCCCCCATAACAGGGACAAACACTGAAGCTTTCTTT
TRBV5-6	TRBD1	TRBJ1-2	-	CASSLTGDGYGYTF	TGTGCCAGCAGCTTGACAGGGGACGGCTATGGCTACACCTTC
TRBV6-6	TRBD1	TRBJ1-5	-	CASSYLQGPNQPQHF	TGTGCCAGCAGTTACTTACAGGGGCCAAATCAGCCCCAGCATTTT
TRBV6-5	-	TRBJ2-7	-	CASSRPGGRGEQYF	TGTGCCAGCAGTCGTCCTGGGGGCCGGGGCGAGCAGTACTTC
TRBV11-2	-	TRBJ1-2	-	CASSHDVGGAYGYTF	TGTGCCAGCAGCCATGATGTTGGGGGGGCCTATGGCTACACCTTC
TRBV7-9	TRBD1	TRBJ2-7	-	CASRKPGQGAHYEQYF	TGTGCCAGCAGAAAACCGGGACAGGGGGCTCACTACGAGCAGTACTTC
TRBV7-2	TRBD1	TRBJ1-5	once	CASSFPGGTQPQHF	TGTGCCAGCAGCTTTCCAGGGGGAACTCAGCCCCAGCATTTT
TRBV29-1	-	TRBJ1-1	-	CSVVRGSGAFF	TGCAGCGTTGTCAGGGGATCGGGGGCTTTCTTT
TRBV30	-	TRBJ2-7	-	CAWSDQLPYEQYF	TGTGCCTGGAGTGATCAGTTACCCTACGAGCAGTACTTC
TRBV6-6	-	TRBJ1-2	few	CASSVTDRTTEYTF	TGTGCCAGCAGCGTTACGGACAGAACCACCGAATACACCTTC
TRBV28	TRBD1	TRBJ2-3	-	CASSQPRGRGDTQYF	TGTGCCAGCAGCCAACCCAGGGGGCGGGGAGATACGCAGTATTTT
TRBV5-4	TRBD2	TRBJ2-1	-	CASRKTPTSGGDNEQFF	TGTGCCAGCAGAAAAACCCCGACTAGCGGGGGGGACAATGAGCAGTTCTTC
TRBV2	-	TRBJ1-6	-	CASSEGGHDNSPLHF	TGTGCCAGCAGTGAAGGGGGACACGATAATTCACCCCTCCACTTT
TRBV19	TRBD1	TRBJ1-5	-	CASSSRDRVSANNQPQHF	TGTGCCAGTAGTAGCCGGGACAGGGTGTCTGCGAACAATCAGCCCCAGCATTTT
TRBV15	-	TRBJ1-1	-	CATSRSQGLDPEAFF	TGTGCCACCAGCAGGTCCCAGGGATTGGACCCTGAAGCTTTCTTT
TRBV6-1	TRBD2	TRBJ2-7	-	CASSEAASGGAQTYEQYF	TGTGCCAGCAGTGAAGCGGCTAGCGGGGGGGCCCAAACCTACGAGCAGTACTTC
TRBV5-6	-	TRBJ2-2	-	CASSQGGPGELFF	TGTGCCAGCAGCCAAGGGGGACCCGGGGAGCTGTTTTTT